A single sample gave rise to the 21 T cell receptor beta chains below, sequenced in a study of graft-versus-host responses after intestinal transplantation. Antigens for these TCRs are unknown. Profiling relied on immunoSEQ multiplex PCR, and the TCRdb table lists in-frame clones only, not all of them. Of over 100,000 clones in the sample, around 90% are singletons; the top ten hold roughly 0.24%. Sequenced here: unstimulated CD4+ T cells sorted from spleen or lymph node cells, sampled before transplant. These TCRs come from a human donor who was the organ donor for an intestinal transplant.

The V gene is TRBV28, the J gene TRBJ1-2, with D possibly TRBD1 on 5 matching bases. With 8 bases removed from V and 3 bases from J, the gap between germline ends came to 13 bases. Per the germline V gene, CDR1 is MDHEN and CDR2 is SYDVKM. This CDR3 has 13 residues. In nucleotides, the CDR3 is TGTGCCAGCGGACCCGGGGGATACTATGGCTACACCTTC. It encodes CASGPGGYYGYTF.

The rearrangement links TRBV10-3 to TRBJ2-5; 7 bases line up with TRBD2. The end of the DNA aligns better with TRBJ2-7, so the J call may be wrong. This CDR3 region has 17 residues. Germline-derived CDR1 and CDR2 are ENHRY and SYGVKD. The CDR3 spells CAISRHGGRNEAYEQYF. For the CDR3, the DNA is TGTGCCATCAGTCGCCATGGCGGGAGAAACGAAGCCTACGAGCAGTACTTC.

The rearrangement joins TRBV21-1 to TRBJ2-2; TRBD1 was called by the table and not checked on the DNA. TRBV21-1 counts as a pseudogene. CDR3 size: 15 residues. The CDR3 sequence is CASNPTGGFTGELFF. Here the CDR3 DNA reads TGTGCCAGCAACCCGACAGGGGGCTTTACCGGGGAGCTGTTTTTT.

The chain has TRBV5-1 and TRBJ2-7; 9 bases match TRBD2. Germline trimming cut 0 bases from V and 5 bases from J; bases unmatched to any gene: 6. Germline V gene data show CDR1 as SGHRS and CDR2 as YFSETQ. CDR3 length: 15 amino acids. As DNA, the CDR3 is TGCGCCAGCAGCTTGGCAGGGACTAGCTTCGACGAGCAGTACTTC. Translation gives CASSLAGTSFDEQYF.

The V gene is TRBV4-1, the J gene TRBJ2-1; either TRBD1 or TRBD2 may fit D (5 bases each). The CDR3 consists of 15 residues. The germline gives CDR1 MGHRA, CDR2 YSYEKL. Trimming stripped 2 bases from V and 10 bases from J, with 18 bases between. The CDR3 sequence is CASSQPRDGRREQFF. CDR3 DNA sequence: TGCGCCAGCAGCCAACCCCGGGACGGTCGGAGGGAGCAGTTCTTC.

The chain is built from TRBV11-3 and TRBJ1-1, with 12 bases that match TRBD1. The CDR3 covers 15 residues. V shed 4 bases and J 5 bases; nucleotides not matched to a gene: 5. CDR1 is SGHNT and CDR2 is YENEEA in the germline V gene. The CDR3 region is CASSSPGQGATEAFF. The CDR3 region has the DNA TGTGCCAGCAGCTCCCCGGGACAGGGGGCGACTGAAGCTTTCTTT.

The rearrangement uses TRBV11-2 and TRBJ2-7; 9 nucleotides match TRBD2. V trimming: 5 bases; J trimming: 6 bases; junction bases outside the gene matches: 14. The CDR3 contains 16 residues. CDR1 SGHAT and CDR2 FQNNGV come from the germline V gene. CDR3 protein: CASSLYLAGDAGEQYF. As DNA, the CDR3 is TGTGCCAGCAGCCTGTACTTAGCGGGAGACGCCGGCGAGCAGTACTTC. Based on the CDR3 plus reference TRBV11-2 and TRBJ2-7, the full variable domain is EAGVAQSPRYKIIEKRQSVAFWCNPISGHATLYWYQQILGQGPKLLIQFQNNGVVDDSQLPKDRFSAERLKGVDSTLKIQPAKLEDSAVYLCASSLYLAGDAGEQYFGPGTRLTVT.

The chain couples TRBV15 to TRBJ1-2, with 8 nucleotides matching TRBD1. Germline V gives CDR1 LNHNV, CDR2 YYDKDF (reference sequence). V dropped 2 bases and J dropped 3; count of bases not matched to a gene: 5. The CDR3 covers 15 residues. Written as DNA, the CDR3 is TGTGCCACCAGCAGATCCTTGACAGGGGACTATGGCTACACCTTC. Translated, it gives CATSRSLTGDYGYTF. Combining the CDR3 with reference TRBV15 and TRBJ1-2 gives the whole variable domain DAMVIQNPRYQVTQFGKPVTLSCSQTLNHNVMYWYQQKSSQAPKLLFHYYDKDFNNEADTPDNFQSRRPNTSFCFLDIRSPGLGDTAMYLCATSRSLTGDYGYTFGSGTRLTVV.

The gene calls are TRBV5-6 and TRBJ2-1, with 7 nucleotides matching TRBD2. CDR3 length equals 15 residues. Germline V gene lookup returns CDR1 SGHDT and CDR2 YYEEEE. The trim removed 4 bases at V and 2 bases at J, leaving 6 bases unmatched. This chain's CDR3 is CASSLGTTAYNEQFF. CDR3 sequence (DNA): TGTGCCAGCAGCCTCGGGACTACCGCCTACAATGAGCAGTTCTTC. Full variable domain (remainder filled in from reference TRBV5-6 and TRBJ2-1): DAGVTQSPTHLIKTRGQQVTLRCSPKSGHDTVSWYQQALGQGPQFIFQYYEEEERQRGNFPDRFSGHQFPNYSSELNVNALLLGDSALYLCASSLGTTAYNEQFFGPGTRLTVL.

The chain couples TRBV20-1 to TRBJ2-3, with D unclear. Germline values: CDR1 DFQATT, CDR2 SNEGSKA (reference sequence). The CDR3 sequence is 9 residues long. In DNA, the CDR3 is TGCAGCATTGGAGATACGCAGTATTTT. This sequence encodes CSIGDTQYF.

The J gene is TRBJ1-2, the V gene TRBV5-1, with 9 bases fitting TRBD1. With 0 bases clipped from V and 8 bases from J, the junction kept 5 bases outside the gene matches. This CDR3 is built from 14 residues. CDR1 is SGHRS, CDR2 YFSETQ, per germline. The CDR3, as DNA: TGCGCCAGCAGCTTGGACAGGGGGCGGAAAGGCTACACCTTC. This gives the protein CASSLDRGRKGYTF. Combining the CDR3 with reference TRBV5-1 and TRBJ1-2 gives the whole variable domain KAGVTQTPRYLIKTRGQQVTLSCSPISGHRSVSWYQQTPGQGLQFLFEYFSETQRNKGNFPGRFSGRQFSNSRSEMNVSTLELGDSALYLCASSLDRGRKGYTFGSGTRLTVV.

The chain joins TRBV27 to TRBJ1-1, with TRBD1 identical over 8 bases. Germline V gene lookup returns CDR1 MNHEY and CDR2 SMNVEV (reference sequence). There are 16 residues in the CDR3. The ends lost 3 bases at V and 5 bases at J; junction bases unmatched: 11. CDR3 nucleotides: TGTGCCAGCAGTTTTGAGGACAGGGTAAAGGTGACTGAAGCTTTCTTT. Encoded protein: CASSFEDRVKVTEAFF.

This sequence joins TRBV6-5 and TRBJ2-2; perhaps TRBD2 as D (6 bases). The CDR3 consists of 13 residues. V was cut by 2 bases and J by 6 bases, with 7 bases left in between. The germline V gene encodes CDR1 MNHEY and CDR2 SVGAGI. In nucleotides, the CDR3 is TGTGCCAGCAGTTACGGAGGGGCCGGGGAGCTGTTTTTT. It codes for CASSYGGAGELFF.

This chain joins TRBV29-1 and TRBJ1-1, with D unclear. Per the germline V gene, CDR1 is SQVTM and CDR2 is ANQGSEA. This CDR3 is 13 amino acids long. V shed 6 bases and J shed 5 bases, with 16 bases lying between them. The DNA for the CDR3 is TGCAGCGTCGAGATTAGTCGGGGAACTGAAGCTTTCTTT. It codes for CSVEISRGTEAFF. The complete variable domain, with remaining parts taken from reference TRBV29-1 and TRBJ1-1, reads SAVISQKPSRDICQRGTSLTIQCQVDSQVTMMFWYRQQPGQSLTLIATANQGSEATYESGFVIDKFPISRPNLTFSTLTVSNMSPEDSSIYLCSVEISRGTEAFFGQGTRLTVV.

A single count supports this clone. This chain joins TRBV10-2 and TRBJ1-5; D unresolved. V lost 3 bases and J lost 0, with 12 bases in between. The CDR3 is made up of 16 amino acids. Germline V gene sequence: CDR1 WSHSY, CDR2 SAAADI. CDR3 in amino acids: CASSEFRGVSNQPQHF. Here the CDR3 DNA reads TGCGCCAGCAGTGAATTTCGGGGAGTTAGCAATCAGCCCCAGCATTTT.

This chain joins TRBV7-2 and TRBJ1-2, with D unclear. Trimming removed 5 bases at V and 1 base at J, with 20 bases between. Germline V gives CDR1 SGHTA, CDR2 FQGNSA. The CDR3 extends over 17 amino acids. The CDR3 bases are TGTGCCAGCAGCCAACAACCGGGCGCAGCGGATAACTATGGCTACACCTTC. This sequence encodes CASSQQPGAADNYGYTF.

The chain has TRBV6-1 and TRBJ1-5; 8 bases agree with TRBD1. Germline assignment: CDR1 MNHNS and CDR2 SASEGT. This CDR3 spans 13 amino acids. Germline trimming cut 7 bases from V and 5 bases from J; bases unmatched to any gene: 4. In nucleotides, the CDR3 is TGTGCCAGCACTTGGGGACAGGATCAGCCCCAGCATTTT. Protein: CASTWGQDQPQHF.

The V gene is TRBV10-2, the J gene TRBJ2-1; TRBD1 or TRBD2 may be the D gene (5 bases each). The CDR3 is made up of 15 amino acids. V lost 3 bases and J 3 bases, leaving 12 bases between the germline ends. The V gene's germline CDR1 is WSHSY and CDR2 SAAADI. CDR3 bases: TGCGCCAGCAGTGACCAGGGACCGGTCTACAATGAGCAGTTCTTC. Translating it yields CASSDQGPVYNEQFF.

J is TRBJ2-1 and V is TRBV11-2; possible D gene TRBD1, 5 bases. CDR3 length: 13 residues. Germline CDR1 and CDR2: SGHAT and FQNNGV. V lost 4 bases and J 4 bases, leaving 8 bases between the germline ends. The CDR3 loop reads CASSWGRYNEQFF. CDR3 DNA sequence: TGTGCCAGCAGCTGGGGCCGGTACAATGAGCAGTTCTTC.

A single count supports this clone. This chain uses TRBV11-2 with TRBJ2-3; perhaps TRBD2 as D (5 bases). Trimming left V 1 base short and J 3 bases short, with 14 bases between. In germline, CDR1 is SGHAT, CDR2 FQNNGV. CDR3 length: 16 amino acids. The CDR3 region is CASSLAPPGITDTQYF. CDR3 DNA: TGTGCCAGCAGCTTAGCCCCTCCGGGAATTACAGATACGCAGTATTTT.

This rearrangement joins TRBV10-3 to TRBJ2-1; D gene unclear. CDR3 length equals 11 residues. CDR1 ENHRY and CDR2 SYGVKD come from the germline V gene. The V and J ends lost 3 bases and 3 bases respectively, with 0 bases between them. The CDR3 nucleotides are TGTGCCATCAGTGACTACAATGAGCAGTTCTTC. It specifies CAISDYNEQFF.